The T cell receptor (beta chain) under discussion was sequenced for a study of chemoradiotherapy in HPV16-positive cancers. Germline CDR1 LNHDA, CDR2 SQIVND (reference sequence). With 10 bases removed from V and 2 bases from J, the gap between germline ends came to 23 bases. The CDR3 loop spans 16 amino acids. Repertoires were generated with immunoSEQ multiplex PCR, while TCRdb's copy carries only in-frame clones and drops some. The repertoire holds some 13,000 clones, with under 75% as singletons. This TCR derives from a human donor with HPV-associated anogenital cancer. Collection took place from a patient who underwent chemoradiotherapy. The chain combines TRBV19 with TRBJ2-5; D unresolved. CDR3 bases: TGTGCCATCGTCCCCTTCCTACGGTGGGCTCAAGAGACCCAGTACTTC. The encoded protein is CAIVPFLRWAQETQYF.